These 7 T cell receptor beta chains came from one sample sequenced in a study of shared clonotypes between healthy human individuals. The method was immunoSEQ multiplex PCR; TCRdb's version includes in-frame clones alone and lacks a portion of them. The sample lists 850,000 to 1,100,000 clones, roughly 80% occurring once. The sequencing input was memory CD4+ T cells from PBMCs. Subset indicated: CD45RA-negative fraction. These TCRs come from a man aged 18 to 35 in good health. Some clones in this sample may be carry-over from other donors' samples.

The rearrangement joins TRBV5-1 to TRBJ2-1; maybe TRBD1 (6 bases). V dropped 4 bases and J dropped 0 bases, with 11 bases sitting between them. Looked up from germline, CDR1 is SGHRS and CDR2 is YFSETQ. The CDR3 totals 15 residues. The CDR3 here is CASSTTGSSYNEQFF. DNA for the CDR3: TGCGCCAGCAGCACCACAGGGAGCTCCTACAATGAGCAGTTCTTC.

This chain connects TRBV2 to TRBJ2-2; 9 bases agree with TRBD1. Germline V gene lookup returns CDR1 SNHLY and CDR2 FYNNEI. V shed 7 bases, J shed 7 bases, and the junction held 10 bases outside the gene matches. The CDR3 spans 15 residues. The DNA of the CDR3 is TGTGCCAGCACTAACCTAGGGACAGGGCTCGGGGAGCTGTTTTTT. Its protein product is CASTNLGTGLGELFF.

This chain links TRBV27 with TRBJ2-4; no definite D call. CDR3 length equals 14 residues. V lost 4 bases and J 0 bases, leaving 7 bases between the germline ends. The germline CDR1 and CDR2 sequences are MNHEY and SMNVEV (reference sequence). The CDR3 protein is CASSSHVAKNIQYF. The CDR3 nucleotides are TGTGCCAGCAGTTCCCACGTAGCCAAAAACATTCAGTACTTC.

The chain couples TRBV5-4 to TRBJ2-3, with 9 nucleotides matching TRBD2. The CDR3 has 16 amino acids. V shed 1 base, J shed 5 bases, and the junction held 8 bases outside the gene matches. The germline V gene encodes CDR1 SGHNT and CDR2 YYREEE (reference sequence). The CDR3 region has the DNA TGTGCCAGCAGCTTGAGTATTAGCGGGAGTGGAGATACGCAGTATTTT. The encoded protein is CASSLSISGSGDTQYF.

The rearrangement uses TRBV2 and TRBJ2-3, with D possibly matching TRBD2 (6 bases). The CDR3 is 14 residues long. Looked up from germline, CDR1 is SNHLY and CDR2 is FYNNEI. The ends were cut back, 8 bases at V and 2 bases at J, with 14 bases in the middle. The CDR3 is CASGPGSSTDTQYF. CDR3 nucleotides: TGTGCCAGCGGCCCCGGGAGTTCCACAGATACGCAGTATTTT.

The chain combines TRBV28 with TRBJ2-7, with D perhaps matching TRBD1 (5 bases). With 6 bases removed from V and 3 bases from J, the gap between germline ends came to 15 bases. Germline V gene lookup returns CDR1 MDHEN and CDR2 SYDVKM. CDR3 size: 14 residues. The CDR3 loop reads CASSLGPSGYEQYF. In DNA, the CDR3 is TGTGCCAGCAGCCTGGGGCCCTCCGGCTACGAGCAGTACTTC.

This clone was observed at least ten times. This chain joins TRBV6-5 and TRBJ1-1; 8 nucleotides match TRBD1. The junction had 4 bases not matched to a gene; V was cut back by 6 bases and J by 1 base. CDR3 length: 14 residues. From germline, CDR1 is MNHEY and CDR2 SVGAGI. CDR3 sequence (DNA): TGTGCCAGCAGGCAGGACAGGGAGAACACTGAAGCTTTCTTT. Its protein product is CASRQDRENTEAFF.